This TCR beta chain was obtained from a study of tumor-infiltrating lymphocytes in primary liver carcinoma. The CDR3 extends over 16 amino acids. From germline, CDR1 is MGHRA and CDR2 YSYEKL. Germline DNA was also extracted, and blood RNA derived from unsorted whole blood. With regard to this clonotype: Its antigen is as yet unknown. One end of the junction varies from germline; a read error may be responsible.

General study points: In tumor-adjacent and tumor-blood pairs, overlap was lower than in tumor region pairs.

Priming with a constant-region primer yielded TCR beta cDNA from 500 ng total RNA. The TCR beta library was amplified through three nested multiplex PCR rounds in a modified ARM-PCR procedure. Forward primers for TRBV1-TRBV30 and a C-beta reverse primer served the first two PCR rounds, at around 11 cycles each. TCRdb processed the multiplex PCR reads anew with MiXCR; each CDR3 protein has one entry. The data contain about 300,000 distinct CDR3 sequences, more than 55% of them singletons. This sequence joins TRBV4-1 and TRBJ1-5; D possibly corresponds to TRBD1 (5 bases). This clonotype originated in a man aged 40-49 years with primary liver carcinoma and hepatitis B virus infection. The sequencing sample was made of peripheral blood. The DNA for the CDR3 is TGCTCCAGCAGCCAAGATTGGCAGGGAATTTTTCAGCCCCAACATTTT. It encodes CSSSQDWQGIFQPQHF.